Only a few counts were recorded for the clone carrying this T cell receptor beta chain. The antigen remains unidentified. The data were taken from a study of T-cell reconstitution after alpha-beta-depleted transplantation in children. TCRbeta library construction was performed incorporating unique molecular identifiers. One entry per CDR3 protein, called by TCRdb with MiXCR from the PCR reads. The table includes fewer than 250,000 distinct CDR3 sequences, around a sixth detected once. The CDR3 is 14 residues long. Trimming cost V 5 bases and J 8 bases; bases outside gene matches: 8. General observations from the study: Reportedly, roughly two months post-transplant, alpha-beta T cells arose from several hundred expanded graft clones. In some patients, recipient T cells and intrathymic progenitors surviving conditioning explained high day-60 diversity. It was newly produced T cells that mostly accounted for T-cell counts and diversity one year after transplant.

This TCR was recovered from a male patient between 2 and 15 years old who had a stem cell transplant for acute lymphoblastic leukemia, so the T cells may come from the graft donor. Sequences were derived from PBMCs, mostly from graft donor cells, sampled 360 days after TCRalphabeta/CD19-depleted stem cell transplant. The chain carries TRBV12-3 or TRBV12-4 and TRBJ1-4; 7 bases match TRBD1. The CDR3 sequence is CASSLTGRVEKLFF. Here the CDR3 DNA reads TGTGCCAGCAGTCTGACAGGGAGAGTCGAAAAACTGTTTTTT.